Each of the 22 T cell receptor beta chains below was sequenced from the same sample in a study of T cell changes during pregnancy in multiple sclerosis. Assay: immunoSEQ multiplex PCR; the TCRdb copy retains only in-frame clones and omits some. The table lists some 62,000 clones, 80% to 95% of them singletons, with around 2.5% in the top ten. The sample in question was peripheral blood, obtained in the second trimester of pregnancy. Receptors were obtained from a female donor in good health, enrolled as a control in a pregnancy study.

The CDR3 spells CASSYSGGFNTEAFF. The CDR3 DNA reads TGTGCCAGCAGCTACTCTGGGGGGTTTAACACTGAAGCTTTCTTT. V and J are TRBV7-3 and TRBJ1-1; possible D gene TRBD1, 5 bases. CDR1 and CDR2 (germline): SGHTA, FQGTGA. CDR3 length: 15 amino acids. The V end was cut by 4 bases, the J end by 2 bases, with 14 bases between.

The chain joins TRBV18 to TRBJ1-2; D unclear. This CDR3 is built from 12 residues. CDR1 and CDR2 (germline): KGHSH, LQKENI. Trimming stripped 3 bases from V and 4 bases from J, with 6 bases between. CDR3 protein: CASSPLRYGYTF. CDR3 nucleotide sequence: TGTGCCAGCTCACCCCTGCGCTATGGCTACACCTTC.

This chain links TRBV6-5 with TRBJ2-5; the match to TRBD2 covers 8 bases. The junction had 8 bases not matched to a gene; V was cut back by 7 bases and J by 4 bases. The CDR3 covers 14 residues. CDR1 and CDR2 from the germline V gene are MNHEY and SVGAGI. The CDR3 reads CASTESGSRETQYF. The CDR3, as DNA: TGTGCCAGCACCGAAAGCGGGAGTCGAGAGACCCAGTACTTC.

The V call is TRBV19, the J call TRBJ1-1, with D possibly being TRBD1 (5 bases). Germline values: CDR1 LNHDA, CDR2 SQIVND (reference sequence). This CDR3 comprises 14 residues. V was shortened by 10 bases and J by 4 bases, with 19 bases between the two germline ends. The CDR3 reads CATAWGEASTEAFF. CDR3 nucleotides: TGTGCCACCGCTTGGGGCGAAGCTTCCACTGAAGCTTTCTTT.

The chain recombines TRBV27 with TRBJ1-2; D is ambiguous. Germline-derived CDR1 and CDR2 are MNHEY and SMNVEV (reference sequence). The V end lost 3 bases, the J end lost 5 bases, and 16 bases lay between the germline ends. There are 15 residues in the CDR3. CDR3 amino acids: CASSFGSGPGYGYTF. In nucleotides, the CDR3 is TGTGCCAGCAGTTTCGGTAGTGGCCCGGGGTATGGCTACACCTTC.

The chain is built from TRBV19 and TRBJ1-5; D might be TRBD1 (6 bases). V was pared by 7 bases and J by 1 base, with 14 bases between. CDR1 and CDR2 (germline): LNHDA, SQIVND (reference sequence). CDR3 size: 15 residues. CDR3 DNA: TGTGCCAGTAACTGGGACATCCTCAGCAATCAGCCCCAGCATTTT. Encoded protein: CASNWDILSNQPQHF.

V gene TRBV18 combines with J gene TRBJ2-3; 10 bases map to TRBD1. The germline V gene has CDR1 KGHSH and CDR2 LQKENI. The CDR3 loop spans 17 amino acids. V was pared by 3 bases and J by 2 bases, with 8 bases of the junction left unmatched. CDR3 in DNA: TGTGCCAGCTCACCGGTGGCAGACAGGGGGCCCACAGATACGCAGTATTTT. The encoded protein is CASSPVADRGPTDTQYF. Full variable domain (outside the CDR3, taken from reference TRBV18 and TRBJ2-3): NAGVMQNPRHLVRRRGQEARLRCSPMKGHSHVYWYRQLPEEGLKFMVYLQKENIIDESGMPKERFSAEFPKEGPSILRIQQVVRGDSAAYFCASSPVADRGPTDTQYFGPGTRLTVL.

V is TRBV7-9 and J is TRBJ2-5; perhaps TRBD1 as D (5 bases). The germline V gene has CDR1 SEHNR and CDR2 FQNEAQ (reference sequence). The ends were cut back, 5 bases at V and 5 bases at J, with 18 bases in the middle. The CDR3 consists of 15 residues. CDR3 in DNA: TGTGCCAGCAGCCGCATTGGGGCACCCGGGGAGACCCAGTACTTC. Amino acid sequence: CASSRIGAPGETQYF.

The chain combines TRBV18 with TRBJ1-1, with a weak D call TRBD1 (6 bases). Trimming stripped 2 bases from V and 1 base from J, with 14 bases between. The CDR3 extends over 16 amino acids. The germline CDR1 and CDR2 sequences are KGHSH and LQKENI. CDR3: CASSPWGGAPNTEAFF. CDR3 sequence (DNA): TGTGCCAGCTCACCATGGGGGGGCGCCCCGAACACTGAAGCTTTCTTT.

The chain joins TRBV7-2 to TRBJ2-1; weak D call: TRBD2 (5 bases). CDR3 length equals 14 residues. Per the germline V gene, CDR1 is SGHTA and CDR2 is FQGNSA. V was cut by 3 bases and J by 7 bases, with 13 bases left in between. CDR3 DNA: TGTGCCAGCAGCTTTAATCGGGATAGAAATGAGCAGTTCTTC. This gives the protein CASSFNRDRNEQFF.

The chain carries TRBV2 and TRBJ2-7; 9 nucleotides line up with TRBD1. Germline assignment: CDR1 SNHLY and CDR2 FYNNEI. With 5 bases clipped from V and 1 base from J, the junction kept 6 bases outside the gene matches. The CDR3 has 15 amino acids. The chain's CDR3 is CASSTGTGKSYEQYF. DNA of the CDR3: TGTGCCAGCAGTACAGGGACAGGGAAGTCCTACGAGCAGTACTTC.

The CDR3 protein is CASSPRQDTLYEQYF. DNA for the CDR3: TGTGCCAGCAGCCCCCGACAGGATACTCTCTACGAGCAGTACTTC. The chain is built from TRBV5-6 and TRBJ2-7; D is possibly TRBD1 (6 bases). Germline CDR1 SGHDT, CDR2 YYEEEE. The CDR3 contains 15 residues. With 4 bases removed from V and 3 bases from J, the gap between germline ends came to 17 bases.

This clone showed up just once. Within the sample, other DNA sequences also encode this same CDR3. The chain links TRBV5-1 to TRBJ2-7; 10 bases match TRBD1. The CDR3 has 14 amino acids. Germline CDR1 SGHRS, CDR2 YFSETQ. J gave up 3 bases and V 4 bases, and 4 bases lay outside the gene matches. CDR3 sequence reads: CASSLGQGIYEQYF. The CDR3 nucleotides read TGCGCCAGCAGCCTGGGACAGGGGATCTACGAGCAGTACTTC.

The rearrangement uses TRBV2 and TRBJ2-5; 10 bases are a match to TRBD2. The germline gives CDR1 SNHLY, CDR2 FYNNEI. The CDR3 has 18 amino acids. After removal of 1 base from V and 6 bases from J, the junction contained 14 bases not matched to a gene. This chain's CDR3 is CASSEGVRSGGAGKTQYF. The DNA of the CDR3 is TGTGCCAGCAGTGAAGGCGTCCGGAGCGGGGGGGCCGGGAAGACCCAGTACTTC.

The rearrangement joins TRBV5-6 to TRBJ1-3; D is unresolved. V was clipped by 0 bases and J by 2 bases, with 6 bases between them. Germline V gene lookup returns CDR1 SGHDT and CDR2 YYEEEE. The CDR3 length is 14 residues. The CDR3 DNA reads TGTGCCAGCAGCTTGGCAGCGGCTGGAAACACCATATATTTT. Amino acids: CASSLAAAGNTIYF.

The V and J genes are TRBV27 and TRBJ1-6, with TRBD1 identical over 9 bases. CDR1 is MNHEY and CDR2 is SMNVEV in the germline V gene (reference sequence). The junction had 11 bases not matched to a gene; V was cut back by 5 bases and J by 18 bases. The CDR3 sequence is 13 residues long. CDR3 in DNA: TGTGCCAGCAGTGCCGGGACAGGGCTAACCACCCACTTT. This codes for CASSAGTGLTTHF.

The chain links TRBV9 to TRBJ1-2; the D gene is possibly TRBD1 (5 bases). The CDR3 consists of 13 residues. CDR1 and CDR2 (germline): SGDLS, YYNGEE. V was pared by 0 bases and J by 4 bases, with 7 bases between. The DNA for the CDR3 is TGTGCCAGCAGCGTAGAACAGGCCTATGGCTACACCTTC. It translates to CASSVEQAYGYTF.

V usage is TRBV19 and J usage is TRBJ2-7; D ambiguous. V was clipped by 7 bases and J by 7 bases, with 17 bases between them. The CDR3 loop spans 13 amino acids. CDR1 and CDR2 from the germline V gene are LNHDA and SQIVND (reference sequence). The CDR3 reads CASTLLSRREQYF. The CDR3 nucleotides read TGTGCCAGTACCCTTTTGAGTCGTCGGGAGCAGTACTTC. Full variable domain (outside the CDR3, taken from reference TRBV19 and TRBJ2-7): DGGITQSPKYLFRKEGQNVTLSCEQNLNHDAMYWYRQDPGQGLRLIYYSQIVNDFQKGDIAEGYSVSREKKESFPLTVTSAQKNPTAFYLCASTLLSRREQYFGPGTRLTVT.

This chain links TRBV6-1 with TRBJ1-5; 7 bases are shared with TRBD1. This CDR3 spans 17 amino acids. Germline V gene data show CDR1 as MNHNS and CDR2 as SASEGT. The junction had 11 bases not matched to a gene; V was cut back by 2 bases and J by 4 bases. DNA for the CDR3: TGTGCCAGCAGTGAAAGACCCTGGACAGGTCGAAATCAGCCCCAGCATTTT. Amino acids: CASSERPWTGRNQPQHF.

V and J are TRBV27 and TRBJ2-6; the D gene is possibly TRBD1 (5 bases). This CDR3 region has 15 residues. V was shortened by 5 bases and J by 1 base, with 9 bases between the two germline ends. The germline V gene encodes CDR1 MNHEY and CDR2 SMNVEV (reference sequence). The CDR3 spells CASSIPGSGANVLTF. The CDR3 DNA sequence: TGTGCCAGCAGTATCCCAGGGTCTGGGGCCAACGTCCTGACTTTC.

The CDR3 coding sequence is TGTGCCAGCAGCCAAGATTTAGCGGGACGCCTCAATGAGCAGTTCTTC. Translated: CASSQDLAGRLNEQFF. J is TRBJ2-1 and V is TRBV4-2; 8 bases agree with TRBD2. This CDR3 is built from 16 residues. Trimming removed 0 bases from V and 6 bases from J; junction bases left unmatched: 7. CDR1 is LGHNA and CDR2 is YNFKEQ in the germline V gene.

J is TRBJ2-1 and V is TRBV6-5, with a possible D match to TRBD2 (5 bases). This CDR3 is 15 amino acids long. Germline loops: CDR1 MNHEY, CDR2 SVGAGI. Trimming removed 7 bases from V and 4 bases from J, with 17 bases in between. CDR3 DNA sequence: TGTGCCAGCACCAAGGGAGCGGAGGCGTACAATGAGCAGTTCTTC. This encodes CASTKGAEAYNEQFF.